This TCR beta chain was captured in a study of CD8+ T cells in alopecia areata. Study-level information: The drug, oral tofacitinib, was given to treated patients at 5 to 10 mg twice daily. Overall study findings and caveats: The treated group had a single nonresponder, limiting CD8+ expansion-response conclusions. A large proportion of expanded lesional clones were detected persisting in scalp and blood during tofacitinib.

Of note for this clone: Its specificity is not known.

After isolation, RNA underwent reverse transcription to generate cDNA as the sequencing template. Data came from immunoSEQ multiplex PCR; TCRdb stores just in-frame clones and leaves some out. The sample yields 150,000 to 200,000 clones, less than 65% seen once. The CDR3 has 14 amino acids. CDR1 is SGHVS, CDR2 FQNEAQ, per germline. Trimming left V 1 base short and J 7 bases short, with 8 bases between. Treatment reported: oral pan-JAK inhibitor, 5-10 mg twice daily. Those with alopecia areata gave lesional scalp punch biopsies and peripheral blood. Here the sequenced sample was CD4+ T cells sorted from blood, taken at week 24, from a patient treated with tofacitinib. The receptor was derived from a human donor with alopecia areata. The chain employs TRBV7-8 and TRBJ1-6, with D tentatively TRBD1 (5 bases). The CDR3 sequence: CASSLDRGNSPLHF. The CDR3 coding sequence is TGTGCCAGCAGCTTAGATCGGGGGAATTCACCCCTCCACTTT.